One and the same sample provided the 28 T cell receptor beta chains below, sequenced in a study of vaccination effects on CD4 cells after COVID-19 (dated by TCRdb to 2021 to 2024). For these TCRs, the target antigens are not known. Receptor libraries were prepared by the immunoSEQ multiplex PCR assay. This immuneACCESS table, as held by TCRdb, lists in-frame sequences with V and J called but not all clones. Of the missing ones, under half trace to an unresolved V gene in checked studies; the others have no known cause. Present in this sample are tens of thousands of clones, about two thirds of which were seen just once. Together, the top ten hold over 15% of the sample. In the ViraFEST assay, PBMC were stimulated with viral peptide pools, and antigen-specific CD4+ T cell clonotypes were then identified by expansion using TCR sequencing. After less than 13 days of culture, CD4+ T cells were isolated with the EasySep CD4+ T cell isolation kit. PCR-confirmed SARS-CoV-2 infection had occurred in convalescent patients between March and December 2020, before the Alpha, Beta and Delta variants emerged in the United States.

The sample in question was CD4+ T cells from PBMCs cultured with HCoV-NL63 spike peptides, obtained before COVID-19 vaccination. Interpreted using the paper, the cell subset or site label stands for: HCoV-NL63 spike overlapping peptide pool stimulation. These receptors originate from a human donor who had a prior SARS-CoV-2 infection.

In this sample, this clone turned up many times. J is TRBJ2-5 and V is TRBV5-1; 7 bases are shared with TRBD2. The V and J ends lost 0 bases and 5 bases, in that order; junction bases with no gene match: 1. CDR3 length equals 13 residues. Germline V gene lookup returns CDR1 SGHRS and CDR2 YFSETQ. The CDR3, as DNA: TGCGCCAGCAGCTTGGAGGGAGGGGAGACCCAGTACTTC. Residues: CASSLEGGETQYF. Based on the CDR3 plus reference TRBV5-1 and TRBJ2-5, the full variable domain is KAGVTQTPRYLIKTRGQQVTLSCSPISGHRSVSWYQQTPGQGLQFLFEYFSETQRNKGNFPGRFSGRQFSNSRSEMNVSTLELGDSALYLCASSLEGGETQYFGPGTRLLVL.

The rearrangement joins TRBV7-9 to TRBJ1-1; D perhaps matches TRBD1 (6 bases). CDR1 SEHNR and CDR2 FQNEAQ come from the germline V gene (reference sequence). CDR3 length: 14 amino acids. The germline V and J ends were trimmed by 5 bases and 3 bases, with 13 bases remaining between them. The CDR3 spells CASSRYREDTEAFF. The DNA of the CDR3 is TGTGCCAGCAGCCGATACAGGGAGGACACTGAAGCTTTCTTT.

This sequence joins TRBV5-6 and TRBJ2-7; D is uncertain. Trimming removed 0 bases at V and 0 bases at J, with 13 bases between. The CDR3 runs to 16 residues. Germline lookup yields CDR1 SGHDT and CDR2 YYEEEE. The CDR3 reads CASSLGLNPSSYEQYF. CDR3 DNA sequence: TGTGCCAGCAGCTTGGGGTTGAACCCTAGCTCCTACGAGCAGTACTTC.

The chain joins TRBV27 to TRBJ2-1; maybe TRBD1 (7 bases). This CDR3 contains 15 residues. V was trimmed by 4 bases and J by 4 bases, leaving 14 bases between them. The germline V gene has CDR1 MNHEY and CDR2 SMNVEV (reference sequence). The CDR3 here is CASSWRGPGYNEQFF. The DNA for the CDR3 is TGTGCCAGCAGTTGGAGGGGGCCGGGGTACAATGAGCAGTTCTTC.

The genes are TRBV11-2 and TRBJ2-3; D unresolved. CDR1 is SGHAT, CDR2 FQNNGV, per germline. The CDR3 spans 14 residues. Deletions cut 5 bases from V and 2 bases from J, with 11 bases between. The CDR3, as DNA: TGTGCCAGCAGCCCCTCGGTCCCCACAGATACGCAGTATTTT. Its translation: CASSPSVPTDTQYF.

This chain uses TRBV7-2 with TRBJ1-2; TRBD1 matches 9 bases. CDR1 SGHTA and CDR2 FQGNSA come from the germline V gene. The trim removed 1 base at V and 1 base at J, leaving 1 base unmatched. The CDR3 is made up of 15 amino acids. DNA of the CDR3: TGTGCCAGCAGCTTAGGGGGACAGGGTAACTATGGCTACACCTTC. It is translated as CASSLGGQGNYGYTF. Full variable domain (missing parts from reference TRBV7-2 and TRBJ1-2): GAGVSQSPSNKVTEKGKDVELRCDPISGHTALYWYRQSLGQGLEFLIYFQGNSAPDKSGLPSDRFSAERTGGSVSTLTIQRTQQEDSAVYLCASSLGGQGNYGYTFGSGTRLTVV.

The rearrangement links TRBV11-3 to TRBJ1-4; a weak D match, TRBD1 (6 bases). Trimming pared 5 bases from V and 3 bases from J, leaving 13 bases between. The CDR3 loop spans 15 amino acids. Germline V CDR1 and CDR2: SGHNT, YENEEA. This CDR3 reads CASSLQGKANEKLFF. The DNA of the CDR3 is TGTGCCAGCAGCCTCCAGGGGAAGGCTAATGAAAAACTGTTTTTT.

The chain is built from TRBV7-9 and TRBJ2-7; D is possibly TRBD1 (5 bases). V shed 8 bases and J shed 3 bases, with 14 bases lying between them. The CDR3 is 13 amino acids. From germline, CDR1 is SEHNR and CDR2 FQNEAQ (reference sequence). The CDR3 coding sequence is TGTGCCAGCTTGAGCCTAGACAGCTACGAGCAGTACTTC. This sequence encodes CASLSLDSYEQYF. Full variable domain (outside the CDR3, taken from reference TRBV7-9 and TRBJ2-7): DTGVSQNPRHKITKRGQNVTFRCDPISEHNRLYWYRQTLGQGPEFLTYFQNEAQLEKSRLLSDRFSAERPKGSFSTLEIQRTEQGDSAMYLCASLSLDSYEQYFGPGTRLTVT.

This clone was recorded once. The genes are TRBV20-1 and TRBJ2-1; no clear D gene. Germline values: CDR1 DFQATT, CDR2 SNEGSKA (reference sequence). The germline V and J ends were trimmed by 3 bases and 6 bases, with 15 bases remaining between them. The CDR3 has 14 amino acids. The CDR3 bases are TGCAGTGCTAGTTCCCCTTTACCCCTCAATGAGCAGTTCTTC. Translating it yields CSASSPLPLNEQFF.

This rearrangement joins TRBV24-1 to TRBJ2-3; 7 bases fit TRBD1. The CDR3 spans 16 residues. J was trimmed by 2 bases and V by 5 bases; bases with no gene match: 9. Germline CDR1 and CDR2: KGHDR and SFDVKD. The CDR3: CATSGGWDSITDTQYF. In nucleotides, the CDR3 is TGTGCCACCAGTGGTGGATGGGACAGCATCACAGATACGCAGTATTTT.

The rearrangement links TRBV15 to TRBJ1-5, with TRBD1 as a possible D gene (5 bases). The V and J ends lost 3 bases and 0 bases respectively, with 12 bases between them. Looked up from germline, CDR1 is LNHNV and CDR2 is YYDKDF (reference sequence). The CDR3 length is 16 residues. The CDR3 protein is CATSREARGSNQPQHF. CDR3 DNA: TGTGCCACCAGCAGGGAAGCAAGGGGTAGCAATCAGCCCCAGCATTTT. The full variable domain, in which reference TRBV15 and TRBJ1-5 provide the parts outside the CDR3, is DAMVIQNPRYQVTQFGKPVTLSCSQTLNHNVMYWYQQKSSQAPKLLFHYYDKDFNNEADTPDNFQSRRPNTSFCFLDIRSPGLGDTAMYLCATSREARGSNQPQHFGDGTRLSIL.

The gene calls are TRBV3-1 (or the pseudogene TRBV3-2) and TRBJ1-5; D might be TRBD1 (6 bases). The CDR3 contains 12 residues. Deletions cut 0 bases from V and 11 bases from J, with 8 bases between. Germline V gene data show CDR1 as LGHDT and CDR2 as YNNKEL (reference sequence). This CDR3 reads CASSQDRGAQHF. In DNA form, the CDR3 reads TGTGCCAGCAGCCAAGACAGGGGAGCCCAGCATTTT.

V is TRBV7-9 and J is TRBJ2-7; D not resolved. The CDR3 has 14 amino acids. Germline-derived CDR1 and CDR2 are SEHNR and FQNEAQ (reference sequence). Deletions cut 2 bases from V and 1 base from J, with 9 bases between. The CDR3 DNA follows: TGTGCCAGCAGCTTACTTTCCGGTTCCTACGAGCAGTACTTC. It yields the protein CASSLLSGSYEQYF. Variable domain in full (rest from reference TRBV7-9 and TRBJ2-7): DTGVSQNPRHKITKRGQNVTFRCDPISEHNRLYWYRQTLGQGPEFLTYFQNEAQLEKSRLLSDRFSAERPKGSFSTLEIQRTEQGDSAMYLCASSLLSGSYEQYFGPGTRLTVT.

The chain links TRBV6-5 to TRBJ2-3; D possibly corresponds to TRBD1 (5 bases). V gave up 7 bases and J gave up 1 base, with 15 bases separating them. CDR1 MNHEY and CDR2 SVGAGI come from the germline V gene. The CDR3 contains 15 residues. In DNA, the CDR3 is TGTGCCAGCATTATGGATGTGGGGCGCACAGATACGCAGTATTTT. This gives the protein CASIMDVGRTDTQYF.

This clone was found a few times. The chain joins TRBV6-5 to TRBJ2-7; 9 bases agree with TRBD1. Germline lookup yields CDR1 MNHEY and CDR2 SVGAGI. The J segment lost 5 bases and the V segment lost 4 bases, leaving 6 bases of the junction unmatched. The CDR3 loop spans 14 amino acids. CDR3 protein: CASSFTGQGNEQYF. CDR3 bases: TGTGCCAGCAGTTTTACGGGACAGGGTAACGAGCAGTACTTC.

The chain carries TRBV30 and TRBJ1-5, with a tentative D call TRBD1 (5 bases). Trimming took 0 bases from V and 11 from J, leaving 11 bases between them. The CDR3 covers 12 residues. Germline assignment: CDR1 GTSNPN and CDR2 SVGIG (reference sequence). CDR3: CAWSVSGRAQHF. DNA of the CDR3: TGTGCCTGGAGTGTTTCGGGCAGGGCCCAGCATTTT.

This clone was seen a handful of times. The CDR3 DNA follows: TGTGCCAGCAGTTTAAAAGCGACAGGGTGGGAAAAACTGTTTTTT. This codes for CASSLKATGWEKLFF. This chain links TRBV27 with TRBJ1-4; TRBD1 matches at 7 bases. Germline assignment: CDR1 MNHEY and CDR2 SMNVEV (reference sequence). The CDR3 runs 15 residues. V was pared by 2 bases and J by 8 bases, with 8 bases of the junction left unmatched.

V and J are TRBV30 and TRBJ1-3; D gene unclear. CDR1 GTSNPN and CDR2 SVGIG come from the germline V gene (reference sequence). This CDR3 has 16 amino acids. Trimming pared 2 bases from V and 2 bases from J, leaving 16 bases between. The CDR3 loop reads CAWSNFRVKTGNTIYF. In DNA, the CDR3 is TGTGCCTGGAGTAATTTTAGGGTTAAAACTGGAAACACCATATATTTT.

The chain carries TRBV2 and TRBJ1-4; 8 nucleotides agree with TRBD1. Trimming cost V 3 bases and J 7 bases; bases outside gene matches: 10. In germline, CDR1 is SNHLY, CDR2 FYNNEI. The CDR3 covers 16 residues. CDR3 loop: CASSDLRGRISEKLFF. CDR3 in DNA: TGTGCCAGCAGTGATCTCAGGGGGCGGATTTCTGAAAAACTGTTTTTT.

On this clone: This sample includes further DNA sequences coding for the same CDR3. This chain links TRBV12-3 or TRBV12-4 with TRBJ1-1; D not resolved. This CDR3 has 13 residues. Trimming left V 2 bases short and J 1 base short, with 5 bases between. The DNA of the CDR3 is TGTGCCAGCAGTTTAATAGGGAACACTGAAGCTTTCTTT. Its protein product is CASSLIGNTEAFF.

The J gene is TRBJ2-7, the V gene TRBV6-5; weak D call: TRBD2 (6 bases). The CDR3 runs 13 residues. CDR1 MNHEY and CDR2 SVGAGI come from the germline V gene. The germline V and J ends were trimmed by 7 bases and 2 bases, with 12 bases remaining between them. The CDR3: CASKDAGPYEQYF. The CDR3, as DNA: TGTGCCAGCAAAGACGCGGGACCCTACGAGCAGTACTTC.

This chain connects TRBV6-6 to TRBJ1-4; no firm D call. The CDR3 spans 16 residues. Trimming stripped 7 bases from V and 4 bases from J, with 19 bases between. Germline V gives CDR1 MNHNY, CDR2 SVGAGI (reference sequence). The CDR3 sequence: CASTLTRAPGNEKLFF. The CDR3 nucleotides are TGTGCCAGCACCCTGACGCGGGCCCCCGGTAATGAAAAACTGTTTTTT.

The chain couples TRBV9 to TRBJ2-5, with 16 bases fitting TRBD2. The CDR3 is 23 amino acids. Unmatched junction bases numbered 22, after V lost 1 base and J lost 4 bases. The germline gives CDR1 SGDLS, CDR2 YYNGEE. The CDR3 reads CASSVISEGLAGGPVVGRETQYF. The CDR3 DNA is TGTGCCAGCAGCGTAATTTCCGAGGGACTAGCGGGGGGGCCTGTTGTAGGTAGAGAGACCCAGTACTTC.

This chain links TRBV10-2 with TRBJ1-5; D uncertain. This CDR3 comprises 13 residues. Germline assignment: CDR1 WSHSY and CDR2 SAAADI. With 5 bases removed from V and 7 bases from J, the gap between germline ends came to 12 bases. The CDR3 DNA reads as TGCGCCAGCAGTTCCGGGGAGGGACAGCCCCAGCATTTT. Its translation: CASSSGEGQPQHF.

The chain links TRBV7-2 to TRBJ2-1, with D uncertain. The CDR3 sequence is 16 residues long. Germline V gene sequence: CDR1 SGHTA, CDR2 FQGNSA. V was trimmed by 2 bases and J by 3 bases, leaving 14 bases between them. CDR3 sequence: CASSLFRQPNYNEQFF. CDR3 DNA: TGTGCCAGCAGCTTATTCCGGCAGCCGAACTACAATGAGCAGTTCTTC.

The chain has TRBV15 and TRBJ2-3; D is tentatively TRBD1 or TRBD2 (5 bases each). CDR1 and CDR2 from the germline V gene are LNHNV and YYDKDF (reference sequence). Between the trimmed V and J ends, which lost 6 bases and 1 base, there was a span of 23 bases. The CDR3 is made up of 18 amino acids. CDR3 nucleotide sequence: TGTGCCACCAGGGGGGAAAAAGCGGTCCCCATAGGCACAGATACGCAGTATTTT. This codes for CATRGEKAVPIGTDTQYF.

V gene TRBV5-1 combines with J gene TRBJ2-3; 11 bases map to TRBD2. V gave up 6 bases and J gave up 5 bases; unmatched junction bases: 5. CDR3 length equals 14 residues. The germline gives CDR1 SGHRS, CDR2 YFSETQ. The CDR3 coding sequence is TGCGCCAGCAAGAGTAGCGGGAGGGTAGATACGCAGTATTTT. This sequence encodes CASKSSGRVDTQYF.

The rearrangement joins TRBV5-1 to TRBJ2-3; 11 bases match TRBD2. V shed 5 bases and J 6 bases; nucleotides not matched to a gene: 8. CDR3 size: 15 residues. CDR1 is SGHRS and CDR2 is YFSETQ in the germline V gene. The CDR3 region is CASRRLAGTLDTQYF. The CDR3 DNA reads TGCGCCAGCAGGAGACTAGCGGGGACCTTGGATACGCAGTATTTT.